Listed below are T cell receptor beta chains from one sample, sequenced in a study of T cell responses to AZD1222 COVID-19 vaccine. The data were produced by immunoSEQ multiplex PCR, yet TCRdb's version contains in-frame clones alone and is incomplete. The data hold about 140,000 clones, with 70% to 90% observed a single time. Sequencing used peripheral blood, obtained on day 0 of AZD1222 vaccination. These receptors came from an adult in good health. CDR3s leave out the opening cysteine and the closing phenylalanine or tryptophan. D genes are given only for firm matches. The size entry is marked missing in some rows and otherwise reads once, few, many or a size class.

TRBD1	TRBV18	TRBJ2-7	NA	ASSPSPGQGKSSD
NA	TRBV6-4	TRBJ1-1	NA	ASSDSRRNTEAF
TRBD1	TRBV27	TRBJ1-1	NA	ASRKTGGNTEAF
TRBD2	TRBV2	TRBJ2-3	NA	ASSGTSGRADTQY
NA	TRBV28	TRBJ1-1	NA	ASSSGGGHSEAF
TRBD1	TRBV28	TRBJ2-7	NA	ASSLKGRDRKTYEQY
TRBD2	TRBV5-1	TRBJ2-1	NA	ASSLVGGGPNNEQF
TRBD1	TRBV19	TRBJ1-4	once	ASSRDRDREKLF
NA	TRBV15	TRBJ1-2	NA	ATSYTMGSSPDGYT
NA	TRBV5-6	TRBJ2-5	once	ASSRTVFGAQY
TRBD1	TRBV13	TRBJ2-3	NA	ASSHPGQGLTDTQY
NA	TRBV6-2/TRBV6-3	TRBJ2-7	NA	ASSPPRAAAEQY
NA	TRBV2	TRBJ1-6	NA	ASSSKSSYNSPLH
TRBD1	TRBV5-1	TRBJ1-1	NA	ASSDIPDRDTEAF
NA	TRBV5-6	TRBJ2-1	NA	ASSLRGYYTHYNEQF
NA	TRBV9	TRBJ2-3	NA	ASSVREGDTDTQY
TRBD1	TRBV6-2/TRBV6-3	TRBJ1-1	once	ASSPPGGRTEAF
NA	TRBV9	TRBJ1-5	NA	ASSVEDTVGNQPQH
NA	TRBV12-5	TRBJ1-5	NA	ASRRRNQPQH
TRBD2	TRBV7-2	TRBJ2-7	NA	ASSSPAGVTYEQY
NA	TRBV10-3	TRBJ2-3	NA	ASGPGDTQY
NA	TRBV19	TRBJ1-6	few	ASSTGQTPGNSPLH
TRBD2	TRBV5-1	TRBJ2-3	NA	ASSPGVGGSTDTQY
TRBD2	TRBV28	TRBJ2-1	once	ASSFPPNPSGSSYNEQF
NA	TRBV28	TRBJ1-5	NA	ASTRGDPSQPQH
NA	TRBV4-1	TRBJ1-3	NA	ASSQVGNTIY
TRBD1	TRBV7-2	TRBJ2-1	NA	ASSLNRGNEQF
TRBD2	TRBV28	TRBJ2-7	NA	ASSRGLANNYEQY
NA	TRBV24-1	TRBJ2-3	few	ATSDKSTDTQY
TRBD2	TRBV5-4	TRBJ2-3	NA	ASSLTSDTDTQY
TRBD1	TRBV29-1	TRBJ2-7	NA	SVEWTGGYEQY
NA	TRBV7-2	TRBJ1-5	NA	ASSHGGWTDNQPQH
NA	TRBV7-3	TRBJ2-2	NA	ASSLDWRFNTGELF
NA	TRBV7-2	TRBJ1-2	NA	ASSAGGGRGYGYT
NA	TRBV4-1	TRBJ2-1	once	ASSQDPRQNEQF
TRBD1	TRBV28	TRBJ2-3	NA	ASSFPSRGPSTDTQY
NA	TRBV19	TRBJ2-5	NA	ASGGGVRGGTQY
NA	TRBV12-3/TRBV12-4	TRBJ2-1	NA	ASVADRSEQF
TRBD1	TRBV6-5	TRBJ1-1	NA	ASSRQGTEAF
TRBD2	TRBV28	TRBJ2-1	NA	ASRKGLAFDEQF
NA	TRBV28	TRBJ2-7	NA	ASTQTASSYEQY
NA	TRBV10-3	TRBJ2-3	NA	AISGEVTTDTQY
TRBD2	TRBV19	TRBJ2-7	NA	ASSISSGGAYEQY
NA	TRBV6-5	TRBJ2-2	NA	ASSHNTGPPGELF
NA	TRBV2	TRBJ2-2	NA	ASRNNPAAGELF
TRBD1	TRBV19	TRBJ2-7	NA	ASSIDSGGWNEQY
TRBD2	TRBV6-1	TRBJ2-1	NA	ASSEAWTRANEQF
NA	TRBV3-1/TRBV3-2	TRBJ2-7	NA	ASSQDPRSRGYEQY
NA	TRBV2	TRBJ2-5	NA	ASMARETQY
NA	TRBV28	TRBJ1-5	NA	ASRPGAYNQPQH
TRBD1	TRBV7-8	TRBJ1-2	NA	ASSFTTGVNYGYT
NA	TRBV7-9	TRBJ2-5	NA	ASSQGTSQETQY
TRBD1	TRBV5-8	TRBJ1-1	NA	ASTVLTGALEAF
NA	TRBV15	TRBJ2-7	NA	ATSRDAARINEQY
NA	TRBV5-5	TRBJ1-1	NA	ASSLSGGLEAF